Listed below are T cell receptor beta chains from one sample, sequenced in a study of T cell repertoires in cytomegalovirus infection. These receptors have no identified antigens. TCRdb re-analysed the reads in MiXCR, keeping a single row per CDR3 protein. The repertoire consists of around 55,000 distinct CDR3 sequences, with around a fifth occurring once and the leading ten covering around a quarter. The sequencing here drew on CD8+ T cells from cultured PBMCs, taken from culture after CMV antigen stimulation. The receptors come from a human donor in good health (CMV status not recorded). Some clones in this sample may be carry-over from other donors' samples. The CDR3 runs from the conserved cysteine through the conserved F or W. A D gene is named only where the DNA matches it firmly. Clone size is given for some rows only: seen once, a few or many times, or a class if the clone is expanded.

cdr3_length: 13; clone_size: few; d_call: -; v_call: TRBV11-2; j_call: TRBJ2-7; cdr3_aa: CASSLAGTAGQYF; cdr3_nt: TGTGCCAGCAGCTTAGCCGGGACAGCGGGGCAGTACTTC
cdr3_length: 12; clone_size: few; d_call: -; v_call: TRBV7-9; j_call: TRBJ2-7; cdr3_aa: CASSLGGREQYF; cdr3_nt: TGTGCCAGCAGCTTGGGGGGACGGGAGCAGTACTTC
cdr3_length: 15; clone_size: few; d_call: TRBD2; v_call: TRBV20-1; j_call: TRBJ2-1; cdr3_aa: CSARPPSGSYNEQFF; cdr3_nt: TGCAGTGCTAGACCCCCTAGCGGGTCCTACAATGAGCAGTTCTTC
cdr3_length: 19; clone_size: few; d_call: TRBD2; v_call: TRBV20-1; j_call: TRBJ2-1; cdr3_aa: CSAFPWGQGGLAGGPGQFF; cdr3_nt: TGCAGTGCTTTCCCCTGGGGACAGGGAGGGCTAGCGGGAGGGCCGGGGCAGTTCTTC
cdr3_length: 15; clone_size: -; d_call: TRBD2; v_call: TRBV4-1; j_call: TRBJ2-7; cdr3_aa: CASSQVGLAGSEQYF; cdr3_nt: TGCGCCAGCAGCCAAGTAGGTCTAGCGGGAAGTGAGCAGTACTTC
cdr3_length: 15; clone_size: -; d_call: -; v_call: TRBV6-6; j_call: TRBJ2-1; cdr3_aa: CASSYSGYSYNEQFF; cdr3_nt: TGTGCCAGCAGTTACTCTGGGTACTCCTACAATGAGCAGTTCTTC
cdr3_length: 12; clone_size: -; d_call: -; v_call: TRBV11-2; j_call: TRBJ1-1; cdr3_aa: CASSLEGIEAFF; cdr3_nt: TGTGCCAGCAGCTTGGAGGGGATTGAAGCTTTCTTT
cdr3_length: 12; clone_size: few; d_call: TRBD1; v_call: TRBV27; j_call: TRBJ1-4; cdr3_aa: CASSGGYEKLFF; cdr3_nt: TGTGCCAGCTCAGGGGGCTATGAAAAACTGTTTTTT
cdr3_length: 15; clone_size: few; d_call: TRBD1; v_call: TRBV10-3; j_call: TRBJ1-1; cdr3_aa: CAISESGTVNTEAFF; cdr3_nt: TGTGCCATCAGTGAGTCCGGGACAGTTAACACTGAAGCTTTCTTT
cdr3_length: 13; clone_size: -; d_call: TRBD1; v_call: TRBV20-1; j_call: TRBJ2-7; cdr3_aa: CSAKQGDRGEQYF; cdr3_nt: TGCAGTGCTAAACAGGGGGATCGGGGTGAGCAGTACTTC
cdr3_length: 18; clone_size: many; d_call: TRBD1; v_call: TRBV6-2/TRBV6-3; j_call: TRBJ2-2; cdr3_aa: CASSFTIPGQGKAGELFF; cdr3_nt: TGTGCCAGCAGTTTCACAATACCGGGACAGGGGAAGGCCGGGGAGCTGTTTTTT
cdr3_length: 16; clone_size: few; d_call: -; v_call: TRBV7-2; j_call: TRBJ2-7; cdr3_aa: CASSSNVGALSYEQYF; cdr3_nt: TGTGCCAGCAGCTCCAATGTAGGGGCGTTGAGCTACGAGCAGTACTTC
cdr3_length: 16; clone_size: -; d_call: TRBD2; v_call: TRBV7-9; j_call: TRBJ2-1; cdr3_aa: CASSEREVFSYNEQFF; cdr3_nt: TGTGCCAGCAGCGAGCGGGAGGTCTTCTCCTACAATGAGCAGTTCTTC
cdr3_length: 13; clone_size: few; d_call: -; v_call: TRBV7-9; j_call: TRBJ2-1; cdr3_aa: CASSPTGRDEQFF; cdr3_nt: TGTGCCAGCAGTCCGACAGGGAGGGATGAGCAGTTCTTC
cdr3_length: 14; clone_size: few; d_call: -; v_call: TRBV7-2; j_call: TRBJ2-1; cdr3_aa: CASSLAGVGDEQFF; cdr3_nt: TGTGCCAGCAGCTTAGCAGGGGTCGGGGATGAGCAGTTCTTC
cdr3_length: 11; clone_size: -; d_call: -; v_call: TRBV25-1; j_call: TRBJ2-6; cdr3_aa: CASRLANVLTF; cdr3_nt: TGTGCCAGCAGATTAGCCAACGTCCTGACTTTC
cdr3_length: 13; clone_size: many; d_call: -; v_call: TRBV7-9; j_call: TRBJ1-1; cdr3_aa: CASSLSQNTEAFF; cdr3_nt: TGTGCCAGCAGCTTGAGTCAGAACACTGAAGCTTTCTTT
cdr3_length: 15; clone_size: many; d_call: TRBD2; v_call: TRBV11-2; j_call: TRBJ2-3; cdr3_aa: CASSSRWGGKDTQYF; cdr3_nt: TGTGCCAGCAGCTCCCGGTGGGGGGGGAAGGATACGCAGTATTTT
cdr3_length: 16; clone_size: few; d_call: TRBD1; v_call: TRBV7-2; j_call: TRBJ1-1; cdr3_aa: CASSLDRDRVYTEAFF; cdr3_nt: TGTGCCAGCAGCTTAGACAGGGACAGGGTGTACACTGAAGCTTTCTTT
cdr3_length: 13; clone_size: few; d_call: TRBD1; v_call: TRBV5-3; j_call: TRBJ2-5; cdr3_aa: CARSFDRAETQYF; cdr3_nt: TGTGCCAGAAGCTTTGACAGGGCAGAGACCCAGTACTTC
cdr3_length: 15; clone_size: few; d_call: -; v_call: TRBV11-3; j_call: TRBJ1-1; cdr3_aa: CASSASGTGNTEAFF; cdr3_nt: TGTGCCAGCAGCGCTTCCGGGACGGGGAACACTGAAGCTTTCTTT